Listed below are T cell receptor beta chains from one sample, sequenced in a study of molecular identifiers for immune sequencing clone quantification. TCRdb passed the PCR reads through MiXCR, listing each CDR3 protein once. This table holds about half a million distinct CDR3 sequences, about a quarter found once. Sequenced sample: naive CD8+ T cells from blood, with Jurkat cell RNA spiked in. The receptors come from a human donor in good health. Some libraries in this study had Jurkat cell RNA spiked in. Each CDR3 is given with its conserved first and last residue. Fields, in order: V gene, J gene, D gene, clone size, CDR3 protein, CDR3 DNA. D genes are given only for firm matches. A row's size may be missing; if present it is once, few, many or a size class.

>TRBV6-6|TRBJ2-5|TRBD2|-
CASSLISGRRPISQESQYF
TGTGCCAGCAGCCTCATTAGCGGGAGGCGACCTATTTCTCAAGAGTCCCAGTACTTC
>TRBV4-1|TRBJ1-1|TRBD1|many
CASRPWTGPYKMNTEAFF
TGCGCCAGCAGGCCCTGGACAGGACCATATAAAATGAACACTGAAGCTTTCTTT
>TRBV27|TRBJ2-3|-|many
CASSLLVRSTDTQYF
TGTGCCAGCAGTTTATTGGTCAGGTCCACAGATACGCAGTATTTT
>TRBV7-6|TRBJ2-1|TRBD2|-
CASSSVGLAGDNEQFF
TGTGCCAGCAGCTCAGTCGGTCTAGCGGGAGACAATGAGCAGTTCTTC
>TRBV6-5|TRBJ2-7|-|many
CASSYSSQGGYEQYF
TGTGCCAGCAGTTACTCGAGTCAGGGGGGTTACGAGCAGTACTTC
>TRBV6-2/TRBV6-3|TRBJ1-4|-|few
CASGEDYEKLFF
TGTGCCAGCGGCGAGGACTATGAAAAACTGTTTTTT
>TRBV5-1|TRBJ1-1|-|once
CASSPQPGMSTEAFF
TGCGCCAGCAGCCCCCAGCCAGGGATGAGCACTGAAGCTTTCTTT
>TRBV6-2/TRBV6-3|TRBJ1-5|TRBD1|many
CASGTGRRNQPQHF
TGTGCCTCAGGGACAGGGCGAAGAAATCAGCCCCAGCATTTT
>TRBV30|TRBJ2-1|-|-
CAWEVRGSGQFF
TGTGCCTGGGAGGTGAGGGGGAGCGGGCAGTTCTTC
>TRBV24-1|TRBJ2-2|-|few
CATSDTRTGELFF
TGTGCCACCAGTGACACTAGGACCGGGGAGCTGTTTTTT
>TRBV20-1|TRBJ2-7|TRBD2|many
CSARGLALNEQYF
TGCAGTGCTAGAGGACTAGCTCTCAACGAGCAGTACTTC
>TRBV19|TRBJ2-2|TRBD1|-
CASSRQGRGTGELFF
TGTGCCAGTAGCAGACAGGGGCGGGGCACCGGGGAGCTGTTTTTT
>TRBV4-3|TRBJ1-1|TRBD1|few
CASSQDWDRGPITEAFF
TGCGCCAGCAGCCAAGATTGGGACAGGGGGCCAATAACTGAAGCTTTCTTT
>TRBV24-1|TRBJ1-5|-|-
CATEGGGNQPQHF
TGTGCCACCGAGGGAGGAGGCAATCAGCCCCAGCATTTT
>TRBV30|TRBJ2-7|TRBD1|few
CAWTSRRDRPYEQYF
TGTGCCTGGACCTCTCGCCGGGACAGGCCCTACGAGCAGTACTTC
>TRBV19|TRBJ2-3|TRBD2|few
CASTATSGLAGTDTQYF
TGTGCCAGTACCGCGACGTCTGGACTAGCGGGCACAGATACGCAGTATTTT
>TRBV28|TRBJ2-4|-|many
CASSTRHLAKNIQYF
TGTGCCAGCAGTACTCGACATTTAGCCAAAAACATTCAGTACTTC
>TRBV7-9|TRBJ2-7|TRBD2|many
CASSLVGTSGPWEQYF
TGTGCCAGCAGCTTAGTCGGGACTAGCGGACCATGGGAGCAGTACTTC
>TRBV28|TRBJ2-7|TRBD1|-
CASSNLPGQGTYEQYF
TGTGCCAGCAGTAACCTCCCGGGACAGGGGACCTACGAGCAGTACTTC
>TRBV3-1|TRBJ2-2|-|few
CASSQDPLLGTGELFF
TGTGCCAGCAGCCAAGATCCCCTTCTAGGCACCGGGGAGCTGTTTTTT
>TRBV18|TRBJ1-4|TRBD1|-
CASSPIGTGAATNEKLFF
TGTGCCAGCTCACCGATCGGGACAGGGGCCGCAACTAATGAAAAACTGTTTTTT
>TRBV12-3/TRBV12-4|TRBJ2-1|-|few
CASSLGFQEQFF
TGTGCCAGCTCCCTTGGATTTCAAGAGCAGTTCTTC
>TRBV11-2|TRBJ2-5|-|-
CASSLGFSGGRETQYF
TGTGCCAGCAGCTTAGGCTTTTCGGGGGGCCGAGAGACCCAGTACTTC
>TRBV7-6|TRBJ2-7|-|many
CASSFIGMEQYF
TGTGCCAGCAGCTTTATAGGGATGGAGCAGTACTTC
>TRBV6-2/TRBV6-3|TRBJ2-1|-|-
CASSSGTNHYNEQFF
TGTGCCAGCAGTTCCGGGACAAACCACTACAATGAGCAGTTCTTC
>TRBV27|TRBJ2-3|TRBD2|-
CTSSKPGLDVDTQYF
TGTACCAGCAGTAAACCGGGACTAGATGTCGATACGCAGTATTTT
>TRBV6-2/TRBV6-3|TRBJ1-1|-|many
CASSSIITDPNTEAFF
TGTGCCAGCAGCTCCATTATCACAGACCCCAACACTGAAGCTTTCTTT
>TRBV30|TRBJ2-3|TRBD2|-
CAWSHGGAGTDTQYF
TGTGCCTGGAGTCACGGGGGGGCGGGCACAGATACGCAGTATTTT
>TRBV7-6|TRBJ2-7|TRBD2|-
CASSPGTTEQYF
TGTGCCAGCAGCCCCGGGACTACTGAGCAGTACTTC
>TRBV19|TRBJ2-7|TRBD2|-
CASSRGGTTTYEQYF
TGTGCCAGTAGTAGGGGAGGGACTACGACCTACGAGCAGTACTTC
>TRBV6-5|TRBJ2-3|TRBD1|-
CASSPGTGSPDTQYF
TGTGCCAGCAGCCCCGGGACAGGGTCCCCAGATACGCAGTATTTT
>TRBV2|TRBJ2-1|-|many
CASSPKFLYNEQFF
TGTGCCAGCAGCCCCAAGTTCCTCTACAATGAGCAGTTCTTC
>TRBV28|TRBJ2-4|-|few
CASGTSWNPLAKNIQYF
TGTGCCAGCGGTACCTCCTGGAACCCTTTAGCCAAAAACATTCAGTACTTC
>TRBV6-2/TRBV6-3|TRBJ2-1|-|-
CASILGTNNEQFF
TGTGCCAGCATCCTTGGGACCAACAATGAGCAGTTCTTC
>TRBV27|TRBJ2-5|-|-
CASSPVRPETQYF
TGTGCCAGCAGCCCCGTCCGGCCAGAGACCCAGTACTTC
>TRBV6-6|TRBJ2-3|TRBD1|-
CASSYQTGEGGDTQYF
TGTGCCAGCAGTTACCAGACAGGGGAAGGCGGAGATACGCAGTATTTT
>TRBV20-1|TRBJ2-7|TRBD1|few
CSARDRTGGHEQYF
TGCAGTGCTAGAGATCGGACAGGGGGCCACGAGCAGTACTTC
>TRBV7-9|TRBJ2-3|-|-
CASSPINTDKQYF
TGTGCCAGCAGCCCGATAAACACAGATAAGCAGTATTTT
>TRBV7-2|TRBJ2-5|TRBD2|-
CASSSGTSGRDQETQYF
TGTGCCAGCAGCTCTGGGACTAGCGGGAGGGATCAAGAGACCCAGTACTTC
>TRBV2|TRBJ2-3|TRBD2|many
CASSDWTSETTDTQYF
TGTGCCAGCAGCGACTGGACTAGCGAGACCACAGATACGCAGTATTTT
>TRBV4-2|TRBJ2-7|-|many
CASSQVGGGEQYF
TGTGCCAGCAGCCAAGTTGGAGGTGGCGAGCAGTACTTC
>TRBV6-5|TRBJ1-1|-|many
CASSSWRRRFVTEAFF
TGTGCCAGCTCTTCATGGAGACGGCGGTTTGTTACTGAAGCTTTCTTT
>TRBV30|TRBJ2-2|-|many
CAWRAPGELFF
TGTGCCTGGCGGGCCCCCGGGGAGCTGTTTTTT
>TRBV14|TRBJ2-3|-|-
CASSQDVVIPTDGQYF
TGTGCCAGCAGCCAAGATGTTGTCATACCCACAGATGGGCAGTATTTT
>TRBV29-1|TRBJ2-7|-|few
CSADIQGDEQYF
TGCAGCGCCGATATACAGGGTGACGAGCAGTACTTC
>TRBV28|TRBJ2-3|TRBD2|few
CASSSGLAGVNTDTQYF
TGTGCCAGCAGTTCTGGACTAGCGGGAGTTAACACAGATACGCAGTATTTT
>TRBV4-3|TRBJ2-3|-|-
CASSQDKASTDTQYF
TGCGCCAGCAGCCAAGATAAGGCTAGCACAGATACGCAGTATTTT
>TRBV27|TRBJ2-5|-|few
CASSEAGQETQYF
TGTGCCAGCAGCGAGGCGGGGCAAGAGACCCAGTACTTC
>TRBV5-3|TRBJ2-7|-|-
CASSLGEGRSTYEQYF
TGTGCCAGCAGCTTGGGTGAAGGCAGGTCCACCTACGAGCAGTACTTC
>TRBV20-1|TRBJ2-7|-|many
CSATGPSAWDEQYF
TGCAGTGCTACCGGGCCCTCGGCATGGGACGAGCAGTACTTC
>TRBV20-1|TRBJ2-2|TRBD2|few
CSARRTSEKLFGELFF
TGCAGTGCTAGACGGACTAGCGAGAAGCTCTTCGGGGAGCTGTTTTTT
>TRBV4-3|TRBJ2-1|-|-
CASRIRDGFNNEQFF
TGCGCCAGCAGGATCCGGGACGGGTTTAACAATGAGCAGTTCTTC
>TRBV28|TRBJ2-5|-|many
CASSFTGRTQYF
TGTGCCAGCAGTTTTACAGGGCGGACCCAGTACTTC
>TRBV23-1|TRBJ2-7|TRBD2|many
CASSQCTGRGAYEQYF
TGCGCCAGCAGTCAATGTACCGGGAGGGGAGCCTACGAGCAGTACTTC
>TRBV12-3/TRBV12-4|TRBJ1-1|-|-
CASGPRHTEVFF
TGTGCCAGCGGGCCCAGACACACTGAAGTTTTCTTT
>TRBV24-1|TRBJ2-2|TRBD1|-
CATSDSRTGVDDTGELFF
TGTGCCACCAGTGATTCCCGGACAGGGGTCGATGACACCGGGGAGCTGTTTTTT
>TRBV4-3|TRBJ2-1|TRBD2|-
CASSQGGTSGRYNEQFF
TGCGCCAGCAGCCAAGGCGGGACTAGCGGGAGATATAATGAGCAGTTCTTC
>TRBV27|TRBJ2-7|TRBD2|-
CASSLLTVAGVGEQNF
TGTGCCAGCAGTTTATTGACCGTAGCGGGAGTAGGCGAGCAGAACTTC
>TRBV27|TRBJ2-2|-|few
CASSPLGAGRWAGELFF
TGTGCCAGCAGTCCCCTAGGAGCGGGCAGGTGGGCCGGGGAGCTGTTTTTT